These 10 T cell receptor beta chains were all obtained from the same sample, sequenced in a study of cytomegalovirus exposure and HLA in healthy donors. TCRdb's copy holds only in-frame clones and misses some; the assay was immunoSEQ multiplex PCR. The sample comprises 150,000 to 200,000 clones, about 86% of which are singletons, and roughly 1.5% rests with the top ten. Sequencing input: PBMCs. The receptors shown here come from a woman aged 25 to 39 in good health and CMV-seronegative.

This sequence joins TRBV4-2 and TRBJ1-3; D ambiguous. Germline values: CDR1 LGHNA, CDR2 YNFKEQ. The V and J ends lost 0 bases and 0 bases respectively, with 24 bases between them. The CDR3 contains 21 residues. CDR3: CASSQESLAPGRTSSGNTIYF. Here the CDR3 DNA reads TGTGCCAGCAGCCAAGAAAGTTTGGCCCCCGGGAGGACTTCCTCTGGAAACACCATATATTTT.

The chain is built from TRBV6-1 and TRBJ1-3, with D possibly TRBD1 on 5 matching bases. CDR3 size: 16 residues. Germline V gives CDR1 MNHNS, CDR2 SASEGT. The ends were cut back, 4 bases at V and 4 bases at J, with 17 bases in the middle. The CDR3: CASSAGRGLYGNTIYF. The CDR3 DNA follows: TGTGCCAGCAGTGCGGGTCGGGGACTATACGGAAACACCATATATTTT.

The chain links TRBV6-5 to TRBJ2-7; tentatively, D is TRBD1 (6 bases). This CDR3 spans 13 amino acids. Trimming removed 7 bases at V and 1 base at J, with 11 bases between. Germline V gene sequence: CDR1 MNHEY, CDR2 SVGAGI. This CDR3 reads CASTPGVSYEQYF. The DNA of the CDR3 is TGTGCCAGCACTCCAGGGGTATCCTACGAGCAGTACTTC.

V usage is TRBV5-1 and J usage is TRBJ2-7, with 7 bases lining up with TRBD1. V was clipped by 4 bases and J by 2 bases; unmatched bases: 6. This CDR3 spans 14 amino acids. The germline V gene encodes CDR1 SGHRS and CDR2 YFSETQ. CDR3 nucleotide sequence: TGCGCCAGCAGCACGCGACAGGGTCCCTACGAGCAGTACTTC. Its protein is CASSTRQGPYEQYF.

This clone was seen a handful of times. This chain links TRBV19 with TRBJ1-2; the match to TRBD1 covers 8 bases. The CDR3 extends over 15 amino acids. The germline V gene encodes CDR1 LNHDA and CDR2 SQIVND (reference sequence). Trimming cost V 6 bases and J 4 bases; bases outside gene matches: 10. The CDR3 sequence: CASSGTGGPLYGYTF. In nucleotides, the CDR3 is TGTGCCAGTAGCGGGACAGGAGGACCCCTCTATGGCTACACCTTC.

Note on this clone: One end of the junction fails to match germline, which may point to a read error. This chain uses TRBV7-6 with TRBJ2-5, with 7 positions matching TRBD1. From germline, CDR1 is SGHVS and CDR2 FNYEAQ. CDR3 size: 11 residues. CDR3 residues: CATGQEPLQDF. The CDR3 nucleotides read TGTGCCACAGGACAGGAGCCCCTCCAGGACTTC.

The chain is built from TRBV6-1 and TRBJ2-7, with D tentatively TRBD2 (6 bases). V was clipped by 0 bases and J by 3 bases, with 15 bases between them. The germline V gene encodes CDR1 MNHNS and CDR2 SASEGT. This CDR3 has 16 residues. The CDR3 here is CASSEALGRDGYEQYF. CDR3 DNA: TGTGCCAGCAGTGAAGCGCTCGGGCGGGACGGCTACGAGCAGTACTTC.

The chain has TRBV19 and TRBJ2-1, with D uncertain. Germline CDR1 LNHDA, CDR2 SQIVND (reference sequence). V was clipped by 4 bases and J by 4 bases, with 5 bases between them. CDR3 length: 12 residues. CDR3 residues: CASSNSYNEQFF. For the CDR3, the DNA is TGTGCCAGTAGTAACTCGTACAATGAGCAGTTCTTC.

CDR3 sequence: CAISGSGGDEQYF. The CDR3 DNA sequence: TGTGCCATCAGTGGATCAGGGGGCGACGAGCAGTACTTC. J is TRBJ2-7 and V is TRBV10-3; 8 bases agree with TRBD1. The CDR3 has 13 residues. The germline CDR1 and CDR2 sequences are ENHRY and SYGVKD. V gave up 4 bases and J gave up 5 bases; unmatched junction bases: 4.

The chain combines TRBV11-2 with TRBJ1-1; D is ambiguous. Germline V gives CDR1 SGHAT, CDR2 FQNNGV. Trimming removed 1 base at V and 3 bases at J, with 6 bases between. The CDR3 sequence is 13 residues long. The CDR3 nucleotides read TGTGCCAGCAGCTTAGTAGCGGACACTGAAGCTTTCTTT. Its translation: CASSLVADTEAFF.